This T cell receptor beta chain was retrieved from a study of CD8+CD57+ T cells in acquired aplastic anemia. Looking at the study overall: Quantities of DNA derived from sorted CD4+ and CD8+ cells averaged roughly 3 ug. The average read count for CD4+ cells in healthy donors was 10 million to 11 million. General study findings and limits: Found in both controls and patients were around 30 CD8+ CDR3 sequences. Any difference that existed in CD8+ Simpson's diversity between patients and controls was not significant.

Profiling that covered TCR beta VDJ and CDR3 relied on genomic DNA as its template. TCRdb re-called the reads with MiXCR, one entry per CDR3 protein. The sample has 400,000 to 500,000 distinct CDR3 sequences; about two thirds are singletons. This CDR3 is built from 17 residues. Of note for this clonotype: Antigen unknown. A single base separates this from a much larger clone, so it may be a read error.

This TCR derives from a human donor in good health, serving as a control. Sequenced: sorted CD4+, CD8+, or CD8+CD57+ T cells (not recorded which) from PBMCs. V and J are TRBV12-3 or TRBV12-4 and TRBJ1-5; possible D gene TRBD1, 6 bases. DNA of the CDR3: TGTGCCAGCAGTTTAGTCTCCAGGGGCGCGAGCAAACAGCCCCAGCATTTT. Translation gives CASSLVSRGASKQPQHF.